The sequence of this T cell receptor beta chain was determined in a study of blood T cell repertoires in COVID-19. Study overall: Spain, Italy and the United States supplied samples that represented acute and convalescent COVID-19. In each case, the material was cDNA or gDNA derived from T cells, B-cell-depleted T cells, or PBMCs.

In the authors' workflow: Nucleated cell counts were estimated from reference gene primer amplification. The protocol was immunoSEQ multiplex PCR, while the TCRdb copy is restricted to in-frame clones and leaves out a portion. V, J and clone size are taken as reported in that table, and D and trimming were inferred from the DNA itself. The table includes some 120,000 clones, 81% detected once. V shed 5 bases, J shed 4 bases, and the junction held 6 bases outside the gene matches. The length of the CDR3 is 14 residues. Looked up from germline, CDR1 is LNHDA and CDR2 is SQIVND (reference sequence). The sequencing input was peripheral blood. The rearrangement links TRBV19 to TRBJ1-2; 8 nucleotides align to TRBD1. The origin of this receptor is a human donor in a cohort sampled during active COVID-19. The CDR3 loop is CASSPKGQAYGYTF. For the CDR3, the DNA is TGTGCCAGTAGTCCAAAGGGACAGGCCTATGGCTACACCTTC.